This is a list of T cell receptor beta chains from one sample in a study of blood T cell repertoires in COVID-19. Using immunoSEQ multiplex PCR, the repertoire was profiled, and TCRdb retains in-frame clones only, with some absent. The sample lists about 240,000 clones; around four fifths were seen once. The material sequenced was peripheral blood. The source is a woman between 65 and 79 years old with acute or convalescent COVID-19. Each CDR3 is given with its conserved first and last residue. The order of the fields is J gene, clone size, D gene, V gene, CDR3 protein, CDR3 DNA. A D gene is named only where the DNA matches it firmly. Size is omitted from some rows. Given values are once, few, many or a class for expanded clones.

J gene: TRBJ2-5; clone size: .; D gene: TRBD2; V gene: TRBV4-1; CDR3 protein: CASSLSTVGIWGLKETQYF; CDR3 DNA: TGCGCCAGCAGCCTATCAACGGTTGGAATTTGGGGACTAAAAGAGACCCAGTACTTC
J gene: TRBJ2-7; clone size: .; D gene: TRBD1; V gene: TRBV10-3; CDR3 protein: CAISDPGQGVDEQYF; CDR3 DNA: TGTGCCATCAGTGATCCGGGACAGGGTGTGGACGAGCAGTACTTC
J gene: TRBJ2-7; clone size: .; D gene: .; V gene: TRBV12-3/TRBV12-4; CDR3 protein: CASSRQVYEQYF; CDR3 DNA: TGTGCCAGCAGTCGGCAGGTCTACGAGCAGTACTTC
J gene: TRBJ2-6; clone size: .; D gene: .; V gene: TRBV9; CDR3 protein: CASSVSGVSGANVLTF; CDR3 DNA: TGTGCCAGCAGCGTATCGGGGGTCTCTGGGGCCAACGTCCTGACTTTC
J gene: TRBJ1-2; clone size: .; D gene: .; V gene: TRBV10-3; CDR3 protein: CAAAVDRFYGYTF; CDR3 DNA: TGTGCCGCGGCAGTCGACAGGTTCTATGGCTACACCTTC
J gene: TRBJ2-1; clone size: .; D gene: TRBD2; V gene: TRBV6-6; CDR3 protein: CASSYVQRGFNEQFF; CDR3 DNA: TGTGCCAGCAGTTACGTCCAGCGGGGGTTTAATGAGCAGTTCTTC
J gene: TRBJ2-7; clone size: .; D gene: .; V gene: TRBV19; CDR3 protein: CASSMGSGVLYEQYF; CDR3 DNA: TGTGCCAGTAGTATGGGGTCGGGGGTTCTCTACGAGCAGTACTTC
J gene: TRBJ1-4; clone size: .; D gene: TRBD1; V gene: TRBV24-1; CDR3 protein: CATSDPQGDNNEKLFF; CDR3 DNA: TGTGCCACCAGTGACCCACAGGGGGACAATAATGAAAAACTGTTTTTT
J gene: TRBJ1-1; clone size: .; D gene: .; V gene: TRBV18; CDR3 protein: CASSPTHLEAFF; CDR3 DNA: TGTGCCAGCTCACCTACCCACCTAGAAGCTTTCTTT
J gene: TRBJ1-2; clone size: .; D gene: .; V gene: TRBV18; CDR3 protein: CASSPGTSYGYTF; CDR3 DNA: TGTGCCAGCTCACCTGGGACAAGCTATGGCTACACCTTC
J gene: TRBJ1-1; clone size: .; D gene: .; V gene: TRBV27; CDR3 protein: CASSLSGGNTEAFF; CDR3 DNA: TGTGCCAGCAGTTTATCGGGGGGGAACACTGAAGCTTTCTTT
J gene: TRBJ2-1; clone size: .; D gene: TRBD2; V gene: TRBV28; CDR3 protein: CASSRSGLAGINSYNEQFF; CDR3 DNA: TGTGCCAGCTCCCGCTCGGGACTAGCGGGGATTAACTCCTACAATGAGCAGTTCTTC
J gene: TRBJ1-6; clone size: .; D gene: .; V gene: TRBV20-1; CDR3 protein: CSASIRSYNSPLHF; CDR3 DNA: TGCAGTGCTAGTATTCGCTCCTATAATTCACCCCTCCACTTT
J gene: TRBJ1-1; clone size: .; D gene: TRBD1; V gene: TRBV2; CDR3 protein: CASSQGVGNTEAFF; CDR3 DNA: TGTGCCAGCAGCCAGGGGGTAGGGAACACTGAAGCTTTCTTT
J gene: TRBJ2-7; clone size: .; D gene: TRBD1; V gene: TRBV6-1; CDR3 protein: CASSLGRGQGGEQYF; CDR3 DNA: TGTGCCAGCAGTTTAGGAAGAGGACAGGGGGGCGAGCAGTACTTC
J gene: TRBJ1-2; clone size: .; D gene: .; V gene: TRBV12-5; CDR3 protein: CASGSPERQPYVYTF; CDR3 DNA: TGTGCTAGTGGTTCACCCGAACGACAGCCCTATGTCTACACCTTC
J gene: TRBJ2-7; clone size: .; D gene: .; V gene: TRBV5-4; CDR3 protein: CASSLGSGYEQYF; CDR3 DNA: TGTGCCAGCAGCCTGGGATCGGGCTACGAGCAGTACTTC
J gene: TRBJ2-5; clone size: .; D gene: TRBD2; V gene: TRBV27; CDR3 protein: CASSYSGPQETQYF; CDR3 DNA: TGTGCCAGCAGTTATAGCGGGCCGCAAGAGACCCAGTACTTC
J gene: TRBJ1-2; clone size: .; D gene: .; V gene: TRBV18; CDR3 protein: CASSRMDFREGTYGYTF; CDR3 DNA: TGTGCCAGCTCACGTATGGATTTTAGGGAGGGGACCTATGGCTACACCTTC
J gene: TRBJ1-5; clone size: .; D gene: TRBD1; V gene: TRBV5-5; CDR3 protein: CASRDTGTGSQPQHF; CDR3 DNA: TGTGCCAGCAGGGATACCGGGACAGGGAGTCAGCCCCAGCATTTT
J gene: TRBJ1-6; clone size: .; D gene: .; V gene: TRBV4-3; CDR3 protein: CASSQEPQGDSPLHF; CDR3 DNA: TGCGCCAGCAGCCAAGAGCCACAGGGTGATTCACCCCTCCACTTT
J gene: TRBJ1-3; clone size: .; D gene: TRBD1; V gene: TRBV3-1/TRBV3-2; CDR3 protein: CASRQGSSGNTIYF; CDR3 DNA: TGTGCCAGCCGACAGGGGTCCTCTGGAAACACCATATATTTT
J gene: TRBJ1-2; clone size: .; D gene: TRBD1; V gene: TRBV6-1; CDR3 protein: CASSESSPGGFYGYTF; CDR3 DNA: TGTGCCAGCAGTGAATCTTCGCCAGGGGGATTCTATGGCTACACCTTC
J gene: TRBJ1-1; clone size: .; D gene: .; V gene: TRBV4-1; CDR3 protein: CASSQDIGQRMNTEAFF; CDR3 DNA: TGCGCCAGCAGCCAAGACATCGGACAGCGAATGAACACTGAAGCTTTCTTT
J gene: TRBJ2-3; clone size: .; D gene: TRBD2; V gene: TRBV5-3; CDR3 protein: CARSRRELAGELDTQYF; CDR3 DNA: TGTGCCAGAAGCCGGCGAGAGCTAGCGGGGGAGTTAGATACGCAGTATTTT
J gene: TRBJ1-1; clone size: .; D gene: .; V gene: TRBV5-1; CDR3 protein: CASSLYGGVRTEAFF; CDR3 DNA: TGCGCCAGCAGCTTGTACGGGGGGGTTCGAACTGAAGCTTTCTTT
J gene: TRBJ1-2; clone size: .; D gene: TRBD1; V gene: TRBV30; CDR3 protein: CASDRVVYGYTF; CDR3 DNA: TGTGCTTCGGACAGGGTAGTTTATGGCTACACCTTC
J gene: TRBJ1-2; clone size: .; D gene: .; V gene: TRBV15; CDR3 protein: CATSSGQGSYGYTF; CDR3 DNA: TGTGCCACCAGCAGTGGGCAGGGGTCTTATGGCTACACCTTC
J gene: TRBJ2-6; clone size: .; D gene: TRBD1; V gene: TRBV2; CDR3 protein: CATARDRGSGANVLTF; CDR3 DNA: TGTGCCACGGCCCGGGACAGGGGGTCCGGGGCCAACGTCCTGACTTTC
J gene: TRBJ2-3; clone size: .; D gene: .; V gene: TRBV5-4; CDR3 protein: CASSAEAGTSTDTQYF; CDR3 DNA: TGTGCCAGCAGCGCCGAAGCAGGGACTAGCACAGATACGCAGTATTTT
J gene: TRBJ2-2; clone size: .; D gene: .; V gene: TRBV11-2; CDR3 protein: CASSLGFGGELFF; CDR3 DNA: TGTGCCAGCAGCTTAGGGTTCGGCGGGGAGCTGTTTTTT
J gene: TRBJ1-1; clone size: .; D gene: TRBD1; V gene: TRBV3-1/TRBV3-2; CDR3 protein: CASSLFTGQGAGSEAFF; CDR3 DNA: TGTGCCAGCAGCTTATTCACGGGACAGGGGGCGGGAAGTGAAGCTTTCTTT
J gene: TRBJ1-2; clone size: .; D gene: TRBD1; V gene: TRBV20-1; CDR3 protein: CSASPLGPGGADGYTF; CDR3 DNA: TGCAGTGCTAGTCCCCTTGGACCAGGGGGCGCGGATGGCTACACCTTC
J gene: TRBJ1-4; clone size: .; D gene: .; V gene: TRBV18; CDR3 protein: CASSPLTVPNEKLFF; CDR3 DNA: TGTGCCAGCTCACCATTGACAGTGCCTAATGAAAAACTGTTTTTT
J gene: TRBJ1-5; clone size: .; D gene: .; V gene: TRBV10-3; CDR3 protein: CAISGSSNQPQHF; CDR3 DNA: TGTGCCATCAGTGGGTCCAGTAATCAGCCCCAGCATTTT
J gene: TRBJ1-1; clone size: .; D gene: TRBD1; V gene: TRBV6-6; CDR3 protein: CASSSGTENTEAFF; CDR3 DNA: TGTGCCAGCAGTTCTGGGACAGAGAACACTGAAGCTTTCTTT
J gene: TRBJ2-7; clone size: .; D gene: TRBD1; V gene: TRBV4-3; CDR3 protein: CASSQEGQGVSEQYF; CDR3 DNA: TGCGCCAGCAGCCAAGAGGGACAGGGAGTCTCCGAGCAGTACTTC
J gene: TRBJ1-4; clone size: .; D gene: .; V gene: TRBV5-1; CDR3 protein: CASSLRTGEKLFF; CDR3 DNA: TGCGCCAGCAGCTTGAGAACGGGTGAAAAACTGTTTTTT
J gene: TRBJ2-7; clone size: .; D gene: .; V gene: TRBV11-2; CDR3 protein: CASSLGDTILRYEQYF; CDR3 DNA: TGTGCCAGCAGCCTAGGGGACACTATACTCCGCTACGAGCAGTACTTC
J gene: TRBJ1-2; clone size: .; D gene: TRBD1; V gene: TRBV5-8; CDR3 protein: CASSPQGTANYGYTF; CDR3 DNA: TGTGCCAGCAGCCCACAGGGGACGGCTAACTATGGCTACACCTTC
J gene: TRBJ2-7; clone size: .; D gene: .; V gene: TRBV5-1; CDR3 protein: CASSLATRGIDQHEQYF; CDR3 DNA: TGCGCCAGCAGCTTGGCCACGCGGGGAATCGATCAACACGAGCAGTACTTC
J gene: TRBJ2-2; clone size: once; D gene: .; V gene: TRBV10-3; CDR3 protein: CAIGAVVDGELFF; CDR3 DNA: TGTGCCATCGGGGCCGTGGTGGACGGGGAGCTGTTTTTT
J gene: TRBJ1-5; clone size: .; D gene: TRBD1; V gene: TRBV5-1; CDR3 protein: CASAPGQENQPQHF; CDR3 DNA: TGCGCCAGCGCGCCGGGACAGGAAAATCAGCCCCAGCATTTT
J gene: TRBJ2-4; clone size: .; D gene: .; V gene: TRBV6-2/TRBV6-3; CDR3 protein: CASSYSLAPLQYF; CDR3 DNA: TGTGCCAGCAGTTATTCTCTAGCACCCCTACAATACTTC
J gene: TRBJ1-2; clone size: few; D gene: TRBD1; V gene: TRBV10-3; CDR3 protein: CAINRQGAGGYTF; CDR3 DNA: TGTGCCATCAACCGACAGGGGGCGGGAGGCTACACCTTC
J gene: TRBJ1-4; clone size: .; D gene: TRBD1; V gene: TRBV29-1; CDR3 protein: CSVERQGEEEKLFF; CDR3 DNA: TGCAGCGTTGAAAGGCAGGGGGAAGAGGAAAAACTGTTTTTT
J gene: TRBJ2-5; clone size: .; D gene: .; V gene: TRBV21-1; CDR3 protein: CASGDLRGTQYF; CDR3 DNA: TGTGCCTCAGGTGACCTAAGGGGAACCCAGTACTTC
J gene: TRBJ1-1; clone size: .; D gene: TRBD1; V gene: TRBV5-6; CDR3 protein: CASSLPGQGRSTEAFF; CDR3 DNA: TGTGCCAGCAGCTTACCGGGACAGGGGCGGAGCACTGAAGCTTTCTTT
J gene: TRBJ2-5; clone size: .; D gene: TRBD2; V gene: TRBV29-1; CDR3 protein: CSVDWGGRYDF; CDR3 DNA: TGCAGCGTTGATTGGGGGGGGAGGTATGACTTC
J gene: TRBJ1-1; clone size: .; D gene: .; V gene: TRBV9; CDR3 protein: CASSVGSGVEAFF; CDR3 DNA: TGTGCCAGCAGCGTAGGTTCAGGTGTTGAAGCTTTCTTT
J gene: TRBJ2-5; clone size: .; D gene: .; V gene: TRBV7-8; CDR3 protein: CASSLTSRETQYF; CDR3 DNA: TGTGCCAGCAGCTTAACTAGCCGGGAGACCCAGTACTTC
J gene: TRBJ1-5; clone size: .; D gene: .; V gene: TRBV4-1; CDR3 protein: CASSPGVGLGNQPQHF; CDR3 DNA: TGCGCCAGCAGCCCAGGGGTAGGGTTGGGCAATCAGCCCCAGCATTTT
J gene: TRBJ1-1; clone size: .; D gene: .; V gene: TRBV6-5; CDR3 protein: CASSSHQGLGREAFF; CDR3 DNA: TGTGCCAGCAGTTCCCACCAGGGTTTAGGAAGGGAAGCTTTCTTT
J gene: TRBJ2-3; clone size: .; D gene: .; V gene: TRBV5-8; CDR3 protein: CAPRDRSTDTQYF; CDR3 DNA: TGTGCCCCCCGAGACAGAAGCACAGATACGCAGTATTTT